Listed below are T cell receptor beta chains from one sample, sequenced in a study of T cell responses to AZD1222 COVID-19 vaccine. Sequencing used immunoSEQ multiplex PCR; TCRdb keeps in-frame clones, though not all of them. Among around 180,000 clones listed, 90% to 95% were seen once. The input for sequencing was peripheral blood, taken 28 days after the second AZD1222 dose. Every receptor here comes from an adult who received the AZD1222 COVID-19 vaccine. Each CDR3 is given with its conserved first and last residue. Expanded clones are given a class, and other clones once, few, many or no size at all.

v_call: TRBV14
clone_size: NA
cdr3_aa: CASSQDALRTGDNEQFF

v_call: TRBV12-3/TRBV12-4
clone_size: NA
cdr3_aa: CASSLGYNEQFF

v_call: TRBV28
clone_size: NA
cdr3_aa: CASRHSDRWSEAFF

v_call: TRBV6-1
clone_size: NA
cdr3_aa: CASSEVAGQGTEAFF

v_call: TRBV7-9
clone_size: NA
cdr3_aa: CASSLDSSRVGEQYF

v_call: TRBV28
clone_size: NA
cdr3_aa: CASRLATVVNTEAFF

v_call: TRBV5-1
clone_size: NA
cdr3_aa: CASSLPSGANTDTQYF

v_call: TRBV7-9
clone_size: NA
cdr3_aa: CASSLAGMGPSNYGYTF

v_call: TRBV2
clone_size: NA
cdr3_aa: CASRTGLAGETQYF

v_call: TRBV29-1
clone_size: NA
cdr3_aa: CSVHEYTMNTEAFF

v_call: TRBV7-2
clone_size: NA
cdr3_aa: CASSLMATSTTGELFF

v_call: TRBV2
clone_size: NA
cdr3_aa: CASSKDSGTDNTDTQYF

v_call: TRBV28
clone_size: NA
cdr3_aa: CASSFSLRDHYGYTF

v_call: TRBV18
clone_size: NA
cdr3_aa: CASSPPITDTQYF

v_call: TRBV7-8
clone_size: NA
cdr3_aa: CASSLSPLANYGYTF

v_call: TRBV7-3
clone_size: NA
cdr3_aa: CASSLYVDRVGADTQYF

v_call: TRBV28
clone_size: NA
cdr3_aa: CASTSIPSSGNTIYF

v_call: TRBV27
clone_size: NA
cdr3_aa: CASSFRGQSTLQPQHF

v_call: TRBV2
clone_size: NA
cdr3_aa: CASRQNTEAFF

v_call: TRBV7-2
clone_size: few
cdr3_aa: CASSVGLALGYEQYF

v_call: TRBV28
clone_size: NA
cdr3_aa: CASSRQGISGYTF

v_call: TRBV2
clone_size: NA
cdr3_aa: CASNFIGEQFF

v_call: TRBV5-6
clone_size: NA
cdr3_aa: CASRRDRDWNTEAFF

v_call: TRBV27
clone_size: NA
cdr3_aa: CASSLQTSGADNEQFF

v_call: TRBV4-2
clone_size: NA
cdr3_aa: CASRDGTSAHNEQFF

v_call: TRBV5-4
clone_size: NA
cdr3_aa: CASSSGGLSGNTIYF

v_call: TRBV4-1
clone_size: once
cdr3_aa: CASSQDLRAVNTEAFF

v_call: TRBV24-1
clone_size: NA
cdr3_aa: CARDTGTNLSGNTIYF

v_call: TRBV5-1
clone_size: NA
cdr3_aa: CASSLEGIRSGNTIYF

v_call: TRBV2
clone_size: NA
cdr3_aa: CASILRSGAGNEQFF

v_call: TRBV7-9
clone_size: NA
cdr3_aa: CASSRMDRTGFSPLHF

v_call: TRBV19
clone_size: NA
cdr3_aa: CATLAGSSYNEQFF

v_call: TRBV27
clone_size: NA
cdr3_aa: CARIRDRVVLDAGELFF

v_call: TRBV12-5
clone_size: NA
cdr3_aa: CASGTGDTQYF

v_call: TRBV19
clone_size: NA
cdr3_aa: CASLRERDYGYTF

v_call: TRBV5-1
clone_size: NA
cdr3_aa: CASSFLDQNTEAFF

v_call: TRBV7-2
clone_size: NA
cdr3_aa: CASSQQTSGANVLTF

v_call: TRBV19
clone_size: NA
cdr3_aa: CASSTRTGGQEKLFF

v_call: TRBV2
clone_size: NA
cdr3_aa: CASSETSGGFYEQYF

v_call: TRBV12-3/TRBV12-4
clone_size: NA
cdr3_aa: CASSYRGYQPQHF

v_call: TRBV20-1
clone_size: NA
cdr3_aa: CSATSTGELFF

v_call: TRBV12-3/TRBV12-4
clone_size: NA
cdr3_aa: CASSRGQNTEAFF

v_call: TRBV20-1
clone_size: NA
cdr3_aa: CSAGDGNIQYF

v_call: TRBV4-3
clone_size: NA
cdr3_aa: CASSPTGGSYGYTF

v_call: TRBV19
clone_size: NA
cdr3_aa: CASSPGSPSTYEQYF

v_call: TRBV27
clone_size: NA
cdr3_aa: CASRVTDTQYF

v_call: TRBV7-2
clone_size: NA
cdr3_aa: CASSPIRTDTQYF